The rows below give T cell receptor beta chains drawn from one sample of a study of cytomegalovirus exposure and HLA in healthy donors. Measured with immunoSEQ multiplex PCR; TCRdb has only the in-frame clones, and not every one. The sample shows approximately 170,000 clones, 82% of them seen only once. Input material: PBMCs. The receptors derive from a male donor in good health and CMV-seronegative. Each CDR3 is given with its conserved first and last residue.

j_call | v_call | cdr3_aa
TRBJ2-7 | TRBV5-5 | CASSLGLPAYEQYF
TRBJ2-2 | TRBV9 | CASSVGVADGRAGELFF
TRBJ2-7 | TRBV5-1 | CASSSPSRKNPYEQYF
TRBJ1-2 | TRBV6-5 | CASSYSSTVNYGYTF
TRBJ2-5 | TRBV11-3 | CASSSPRSGGETQYF
TRBJ2-1 | TRBV6-6 | CASNDRAVYNEQFF
TRBJ2-7 | TRBV6-7 | CASTGLAGGPEQSYEQYF
TRBJ2-5 | TRBV5-6 | CASSPPGTAIQETQYF
TRBJ2-5 | TRBV6-1 | CASRGAGGETQYF
TRBJ2-7 | TRBV5-1 | CASSSHISGSRYEQYF
TRBJ1-6 | TRBV7-9 | CSSKGGDSPLHF